The 8 T cell receptor beta chains presented below share a single source sample, sequenced in a study of T-cell memory formation after mild COVID-19. TCRdb reprocessed the 5' RACE reads via MiXCR and lists one record per CDR3 protein. The table shows about 560,000 distinct CDR3 sequences, with around a sixth occurring only once. The specimen sequenced was PBMCs or a T cell subset sorted from them (not recorded which). The receptor source for this set is an adult woman who had mild COVID-19 (a few samples of this study predate the infection). Cell type and time point are not known.

This clonotype was counted a few times. This chain uses TRBV5-1 with TRBJ2-1, with D possibly called TRBD1 or TRBD2 (5 bases each). The CDR3 consists of 17 residues. V gave up 4 bases and J gave up 0 bases, with 17 bases separating them. Germline loops: CDR1 SGHRS, CDR2 YFSETQ. The CDR3 spells CASSLDRGYSSYNEQFF. The DNA for the CDR3 is TGCGCCAGCAGCCTAGACCGGGGCTATAGCTCCTACAATGAGCAGTTCTTC.

This clonotype has only a few counts. The chain has TRBV12-3 or TRBV12-4 and TRBJ2-1; D not certain. Deletions cut 2 bases from V and 13 bases from J, with 9 bases between. CDR3 length: 11 amino acids. CDR3 nucleotides: TGTGCCAGCAGTTTAATATCAGTACAGTTCTTC. Translating gives CASSLISVQFF.

This clonotype has more than one count but fewer than ten. The V gene is TRBV7-9, the J gene TRBJ2-7; TRBD2 aligns across 12 bases. J gave up 5 bases and V 5 bases, and 10 bases lay outside the gene matches. The CDR3 runs to 16 residues. Germline V CDR1 and CDR2: SEHNR, FQNEAQ (reference sequence). The CDR3 region has the DNA TGTGCCAGCAGCCCGAGGACTAGCGGGACAGGCCACGAGCAGTACTTC. Translation gives CASSPRTSGTGHEQYF. The entire variable domain, with the rest obtained from reference TRBV7-9 and TRBJ2-7, is as follows: DTGVSQNPRHKITKRGQNVTFRCDPISEHNRLYWYRQTLGQGPEFLTYFQNEAQLEKSRLLSDRFSAERPKGSFSTLEIQRTEQGDSAMYLCASSPRTSGTGHEQYFGPGTRLTVT.

The gene calls are TRBV20-1 and TRBJ2-3, with D perhaps TRBD1 or TRBD2 (5 bases each). Trimming left V 1 base short and J 7 bases short, with 9 bases between. Germline-derived CDR1 and CDR2 are DFQATT and SNEGSKA (reference sequence). The CDR3 has 12 residues. CDR3 nucleotides: TGCAGTGCTAGAGCAGAGGGGTATACGCAGTATTTT. Encoded protein: CSARAEGYTQYF.

The table lists this clonotype with a few counts. The rearrangement uses TRBV5-6 and TRBJ2-3; D perhaps matches TRBD2 (5 bases). The CDR3 length is 14 residues. Trimming pared 0 bases from V and 6 bases from J, leaving 11 bases between. Germline values: CDR1 SGHDT, CDR2 YYEEEE. CDR3 nucleotides: TGTGCCAGCAGCTTGGTCAATAGCGACGATACGCAGTATTTT. As protein: CASSLVNSDDTQYF. Supplemented by reference TRBV5-6 and TRBJ2-3, the full variable domain reads DAGVTQSPTHLIKTRGQQVTLRCSPKSGHDTVSWYQQALGQGPQFIFQYYEEEERQRGNFPDRFSGHQFPNYSSELNVNALLLGDSALYLCASSLVNSDDTQYFGPGTRLTVL.

The V and J genes are TRBV5-1 and TRBJ2-1; 9 bases match TRBD2. CDR1 and CDR2 from the germline V gene are SGHRS and YFSETQ. The CDR3 has 14 amino acids. The junction had 3 bases not matched to a gene; V was cut back by 0 bases and J by 8 bases. The CDR3: CASSLGGLAHEQFF. Here the CDR3 DNA reads TGCGCCAGCAGCTTGGGGGGACTAGCCCATGAGCAGTTCTTC.

J is TRBJ1-2 and V is TRBV29-1; D is ambiguous. Trimming took off 6 bases at V and 1 base at J, with 18 bases between the two ends. The germline gives CDR1 SQVTM, CDR2 ANQGSEA. This CDR3 has 15 amino acids. Written as DNA, the CDR3 is TGCAGCGTCGTTCTGACAATGCCAGTTAACTATGGCTACACCTTC. It codes for CSVVLTMPVNYGYTF.

This clonotype was detected only a few times. This chain connects TRBV5-5 to TRBJ1-2, with D possibly matching TRBD1 (5 bases). The CDR3 covers 14 residues. V was cut by 1 base and J by 8 bases, with 15 bases left in between. CDR1 is SGHKS, CDR2 YYEKEE, per germline (reference sequence). CDR3 sequence (DNA): TGTGCCAGCAGCTTGAGTGGGCAGGGCATGGGCTACACCTTC. Translation: CASSLSGQGMGYTF.